These 11 T cell receptor beta chains share one sample of origin, sequenced in a study of cytomegalovirus exposure and HLA in healthy donors. The PCR had 60 Vbeta and 13 Jbeta primers. TCRdb's copy holds only in-frame clones and misses some; the assay was immunoSEQ multiplex PCR. In the table there are about 270,000 clones, 86% of which are singletons. What was sequenced was PBMCs. The receptors derive from a man aged 40-49 years in good health and CMV-seropositive.

As for this clone: A read error may produce the germline difference seen at one junction end. This chain joins TRBV6-5 and TRBJ1-5; D is undetermined. Germline V gives CDR1 MNHEY, CDR2 SVGAGI. CDR3 size: 14 residues. CDR3 region: CASSPYSSSQPQHF. In DNA, the CDR3 is TGTGCCAGCAGCCCCTATAGTAGCAGTCAGCCCCAGCATTTT.

The rearrangement links TRBV14 to TRBJ2-1, with TRBD1 matching 8 bases. The germline V gene encodes CDR1 SGHDN and CDR2 FVKESK. The CDR3 sequence is 15 residues long. Losses at the gene ends were 5 bases for V and 6 bases for J; bases not matched to a gene: 9. The CDR3 sequence: CASSSRQGIVNEQFF. The DNA for the CDR3 is TGTGCCAGCAGCTCTCGACAGGGGATTGTCAATGAGCAGTTCTTC.

The chain carries TRBV9 and TRBJ2-1; 11 bases map to TRBD2. Germline CDR1 SGDLS, CDR2 YYNGEE. The V segment lost 0 bases and the J segment 12 bases; nucleotides outside the gene matches: 11. The CDR3 is 16 amino acids. This CDR3 reads CASSVAQASGRQGQFF. DNA for the CDR3: TGTGCCAGCAGCGTAGCTCAGGCTAGCGGGAGGCAGGGGCAGTTCTTC.

This chain uses TRBV7-9 with TRBJ2-2; TRBD1 matches 9 bases. The junction had 9 bases not matched to a gene; V was cut back by 5 bases and J by 5 bases. The CDR3 has 16 amino acids. Per the germline V gene, CDR1 is SEHNR and CDR2 is FQNEAQ (reference sequence). CDR3 sequence reads: CASSPRTGVGTGELFF. DNA for the CDR3: TGTGCCAGCAGCCCCCGGACAGGGGTAGGAACCGGGGAGCTGTTTTTT. Full variable domain (outside the CDR3, taken from reference TRBV7-9 and TRBJ2-2): DTGVSQNPRHKITKRGQNVTFRCDPISEHNRLYWYRQTLGQGPEFLTYFQNEAQLEKSRLLSDRFSAERPKGSFSTLEIQRTEQGDSAMYLCASSPRTGVGTGELFFGEGSRLTVL.

The chain joins TRBV28 to TRBJ2-7; the match to TRBD2 covers 12 bases. This CDR3 is built from 15 residues. The J segment lost 5 bases and the V segment lost 6 bases, leaving 8 bases of the junction unmatched. Looked up from germline, CDR1 is MDHEN and CDR2 is SYDVKM. The CDR3 sequence is CASSLTSGSMNEQYF. CDR3 coding DNA: TGTGCCAGCAGCCTGACTAGCGGGAGTATGAACGAGCAGTACTTC.

In this sample, this clone turned up a few times. The genes are TRBV6-1 and TRBJ2-3; 9 bases map to TRBD2. The length of the CDR3 is 16 residues. Germline V CDR1 and CDR2: MNHNS, SASEGT. Losses at the gene ends were 0 bases for V and 6 bases for J; bases not matched to a gene: 7. CDR3 bases: TGTGCCAGCAGTGAAGCGGCGGGAGGGCTTGGGGATACGCAGTATTTT. This gives the protein CASSEAAGGLGDTQYF.

This chain connects TRBV27 to TRBJ2-7; D is perhaps TRBD2 (6 bases). The CDR3 is 14 residues long. Germline lookup yields CDR1 MNHEY and CDR2 SMNVEV (reference sequence). V lost 3 bases and J 5 bases, leaving 14 bases between the germline ends. CDR3 region: CASSLERAPHEQYF. CDR3 DNA sequence: TGTGCCAGCAGTTTGGAGCGGGCCCCCCACGAGCAGTACTTC.

CDR3 amino acids: CASSFLRGGRSAETQYF. CDR3 DNA: TGCGCCAGCAGCTTCCTTAGGGGCGGGAGATCCGCCGAGACCCAGTACTTC. The chain is built from TRBV5-1 and TRBJ2-5, with 7 positions matching TRBD2. Trimming cost V 2 bases and J 5 bases; bases outside gene matches: 15. CDR3 length: 17 residues. Germline V lookup: CDR1 SGHRS, CDR2 YFSETQ.

The chain links TRBV7-9 to TRBJ1-2; 8 bases match TRBD1. In germline, CDR1 is SEHNR, CDR2 FQNEAQ (reference sequence). The CDR3 sequence is 14 residues long. V lost 5 bases to trimming and J lost 7 bases; unmatched junction nucleotides: 9. CDR3 loop: CASSPTGGVVGYTF. As DNA, the CDR3 is TGTGCCAGCAGCCCAACAGGGGGAGTAGTTGGCTACACCTTC.

The J gene is TRBJ2-1, the V gene TRBV27; 8 nucleotides align to TRBD1. Germline CDR1 reads MNHEY; CDR2 reads SMNVEV (reference sequence). This CDR3 has 15 amino acids. The V and J ends lost 0 bases and 10 bases, in that order; junction bases with no gene match: 8. The CDR3 DNA is TGTGCCAGCAGTTTATCCGGGACAGGTTTGGCCGAGCAGTTCTTC. This translates into CASSLSGTGLAEQFF.

The V gene is TRBV6-5, the J gene TRBJ2-1, with 9 nucleotides matching TRBD1. The germline V gene has CDR1 MNHEY and CDR2 SVGAGI. CDR3 length: 15 amino acids. The J segment lost 1 base and the V segment lost 5 bases, leaving 3 bases of the junction unmatched. The CDR3 region has the DNA TGTGCCAGCAGTGCCGGGACAGGGTCCTACAATGAGCAGTTCTTC. The encoded protein is CASSAGTGSYNEQFF.